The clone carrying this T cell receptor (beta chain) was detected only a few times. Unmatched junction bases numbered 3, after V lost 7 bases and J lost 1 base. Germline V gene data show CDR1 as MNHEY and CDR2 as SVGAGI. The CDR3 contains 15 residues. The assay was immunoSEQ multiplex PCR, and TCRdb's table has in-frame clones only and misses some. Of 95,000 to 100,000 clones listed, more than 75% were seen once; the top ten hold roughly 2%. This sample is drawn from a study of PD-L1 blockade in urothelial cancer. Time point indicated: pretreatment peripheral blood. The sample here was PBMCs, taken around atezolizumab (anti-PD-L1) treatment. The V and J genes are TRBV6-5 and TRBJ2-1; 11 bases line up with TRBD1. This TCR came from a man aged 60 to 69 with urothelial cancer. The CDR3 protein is CASTRDRGSYNEQFF. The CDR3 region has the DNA TGTGCCAGCACTAGGGACAGGGGGTCCTACAATGAGCAGTTCTTC.